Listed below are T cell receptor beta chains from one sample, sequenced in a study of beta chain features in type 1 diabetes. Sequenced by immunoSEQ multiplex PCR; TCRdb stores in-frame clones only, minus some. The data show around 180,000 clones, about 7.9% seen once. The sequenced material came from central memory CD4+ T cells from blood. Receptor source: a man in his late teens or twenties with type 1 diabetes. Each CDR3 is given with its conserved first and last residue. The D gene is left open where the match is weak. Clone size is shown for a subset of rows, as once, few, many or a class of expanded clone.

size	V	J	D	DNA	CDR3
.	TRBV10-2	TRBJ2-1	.	TGCGCCAGCAGTGGGGACACATACAATGAGCAGTTCTTC	CASSGDTYNEQFF
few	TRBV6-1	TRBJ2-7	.	TGTGCCAGCAGTTACCAGGGCGAGCAGTACTTC	CASSYQGEQYF
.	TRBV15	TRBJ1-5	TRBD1	TGTGCCACCAGCAAGGGACAGGGAAGGCAGCCCCAGCATTTT	CATSKGQGRQPQHF
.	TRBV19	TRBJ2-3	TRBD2	TGTGCCAGTACCGGGACTAGTAGACACACAGATACGCAGTATTTT	CASTGTSRHTDTQYF
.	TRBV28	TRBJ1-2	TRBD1	TGTGCCAGCAGTTTATCGACAGGGGGCATGGGTTATGGCTACACCTTC	CASSLSTGGMGYGYTF
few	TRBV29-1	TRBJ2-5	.	TGCAGCGTTCAGGGGTTGGGGGAGACCCAGTACTTC	CSVQGLGETQYF
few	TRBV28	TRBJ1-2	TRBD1	TGTGCCAGCAGTTCCAGGGGGCGGGATGGCTACACCTTC	CASSSRGRDGYTF
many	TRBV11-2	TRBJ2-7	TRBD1	TGTGCCAGCAGCTTTCGACAGGGGGGCTTTGCGCAGTACTTC	CASSFRQGGFAQYF
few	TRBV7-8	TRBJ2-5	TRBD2	TGTGCCAGCAGCTTAGCCCAGCGGGGGGGCCGGGTGGAGGAGACCCAGTACTTC	CASSLAQRGGRVEETQYF
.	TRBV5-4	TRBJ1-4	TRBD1	TGTGCCAGCAGTCCCAGGACAGGGGGCAATGGGGATGAAAAACTGTTTTTT	CASSPRTGGNGDEKLFF
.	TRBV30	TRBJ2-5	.	TGTGCCTGGAGTGTACTTGGAGTAGAGACCCAGTACTTC	CAWSVLGVETQYF
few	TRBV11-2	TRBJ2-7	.	TGTGCCAGCAGCTTAGGTTTATGGCAGGCCTACGAGCAGTACTTC	CASSLGLWQAYEQYF
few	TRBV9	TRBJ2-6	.	TGTGCCAGCAGCGCTAGAAGGGGTTATGGGGCCAACGTCCTGACTTTC	CASSARRGYGANVLTF
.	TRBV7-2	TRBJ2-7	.	TGTGCCAGTCACTCGGGACACGGATACGAGCAGTACTTC	CASHSGHGYEQYF
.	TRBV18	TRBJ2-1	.	TGTGCCAGCTCACCACCCCGGTGGGCCAATGAGCAGTTCTTC	CASSPPRWANEQFF
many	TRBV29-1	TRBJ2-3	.	TGCAGCGAAAACAGGGCGGGAGATACGCAGTATTTT	CSENRAGDTQYF
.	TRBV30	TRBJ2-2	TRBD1	TGTGCCTGGCCCGGACAGGGGAACACCGGGGAGCTGTTTTTT	CAWPGQGNTGELFF
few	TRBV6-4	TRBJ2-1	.	TGTGCCAGCAGTGAATGGCAGGACAATGAGCAGTTCTTC	CASSEWQDNEQFF
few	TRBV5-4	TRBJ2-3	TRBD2	TGTGCCAGCAGGAGCGGGACTAGCGGGGGGGTCGGTACGCAGTATTTT	CASRSGTSGGVGTQYF